One and the same sample provided the 17 T cell receptor beta chains below, sequenced in a study of blood T cell repertoires in COVID-19. Here immunoSEQ multiplex PCR was the method, and the copy in TCRdb shows in-frame clones only, minus some. The table lists 200,000 or so clones, around four fifths of them singletons, with approximately 6.9% in the top ten. The specimen was peripheral blood. The receptor source for this set is a human donor with acute or convalescent COVID-19. The donor label of this sample is uncertain.

The chain links TRBV7-3 to TRBJ1-1, with no clear D. The CDR3 consists of 14 residues. Trimming shortened V by 2 bases and J by 1 base, and 8 bases separated the two germline ends. Germline lookup yields CDR1 SGHTA and CDR2 FQGTGA. The CDR3 DNA reads TGTGCCAGCAGCTTAGAGGGAGGGAACACTGAAGCTTTCTTT. Its translation: CASSLEGGNTEAFF.

Only one count was recorded for this clone. V and J are TRBV5-1 and TRBJ1-2; weak D call: TRBD1 (5 bases). V was shortened by 4 bases and J by 5 bases, with 15 bases between the two germline ends. This CDR3 is 14 amino acids long. Germline values: CDR1 SGHRS, CDR2 YFSETQ. CDR3 in amino acids: CASSRQAGEYGYTF. The DNA of the CDR3 is TGCGCCAGCAGCCGCCAGGCGGGGGAATATGGCTACACCTTC.

This rearrangement joins TRBV7-2 to TRBJ2-2; D unresolved. The germline V gene encodes CDR1 SGHTA and CDR2 FQGNSA. The CDR3 is made up of 13 amino acids. Trimming removed 6 bases from V and 1 base from J, with 6 bases in between. In DNA form, the CDR3 reads TGTGCCAGCAGGAACAGGAACACCGGGGAGCTGTTTTTT. Protein sequence: CASRNRNTGELFF.

The chain recombines TRBV7-9 with TRBJ1-1; D is uncertain. V was cut by 1 base and J by 10 bases, with 13 bases left in between. The CDR3 spans 13 residues. Germline V lookup: CDR1 SEHNR, CDR2 FQNEAQ (reference sequence). DNA of the CDR3: TGTGCCAGCAGCTTAGTAGCGAGAGAGGGAGCTTTCTTT. Encoded protein: CASSLVAREGAFF. Variable domain in full (rest from reference TRBV7-9 and TRBJ1-1): DTGVSQNPRHKITKRGQNVTFRCDPISEHNRLYWYRQTLGQGPEFLTYFQNEAQLEKSRLLSDRFSAERPKGSFSTLEIQRTEQGDSAMYLCASSLVAREGAFFGQGTRLTVV.

The chain couples TRBV7-9 to TRBJ2-5, with 10 nucleotides matching TRBD2. The CDR3 extends over 14 amino acids. The germline V gene has CDR1 SEHNR and CDR2 FQNEAQ (reference sequence). V lost 5 bases to trimming and J lost 5 bases; unmatched junction nucleotides: 5. CDR3 in amino acids: CASSKREGRETQYF. The CDR3 DNA reads TGTGCCAGCAGCAAGCGGGAGGGCCGGGAGACCCAGTACTTC.

The rearrangement links TRBV18 to TRBJ2-5; unclear D gene. Germline V gene data show CDR1 as KGHSH and CDR2 as LQKENI. Trimming left V 1 base short and J 1 base short, with 10 bases between. The CDR3 is 15 residues long. The CDR3 bases are TGTGCCAGCTCACCACTACCCGAGGCCCAAGAGACCCAGTACTTC. This sequence encodes CASSPLPEAQETQYF.

The chain employs TRBV30 and TRBJ2-2; possible D gene TRBD1, 6 bases. This CDR3 is 13 amino acids long. Between the trimmed V and J ends, which lost 5 bases and 4 bases, there was a span of 11 bases. Germline loops: CDR1 GTSNPN, CDR2 SVGIG (reference sequence). The CDR3 DNA sequence: TGTGCCTGGGGGGGCCCGGCCACCGGGGAGCTGTTTTTT. Amino acids: CAWGGPATGELFF.

The chain joins TRBV4-2 to TRBJ2-2; possibly TRBD1 for D (6 bases). The germline V gene encodes CDR1 LGHNA and CDR2 YNFKEQ. CDR3 length: 16 amino acids. With 0 bases removed from V and 0 bases from J, the gap between germline ends came to 8 bases. CDR3 loop: CASSQEGGPNTGELFF. The CDR3 DNA is TGTGCCAGCAGCCAAGAAGGGGGTCCGAACACCGGGGAGCTGTTTTTT.

This rearrangement joins TRBV5-1 to TRBJ2-1, with D uncertain. Per germline, CDR1 SGHRS and CDR2 YFSETQ. This CDR3 has 12 amino acids. V was trimmed by 7 bases and J by 5 bases, leaving 10 bases between them. The CDR3 region has the DNA TGCGCCAGCTCACGGTTAAACAATGAGCAGTTCTTC. Its translation is CASSRLNNEQFF.

This clone was observed a handful of times. The chain couples TRBV19 to TRBJ1-1, with 8 nucleotides matching TRBD1. Germline values: CDR1 LNHDA, CDR2 SQIVND (reference sequence). The CDR3 is 15 residues long. The J segment lost 5 bases and the V segment lost 6 bases, leaving 11 bases of the junction unmatched. CDR3 region: CASRTPTGGKTEAFF. CDR3 DNA sequence: TGTGCCAGTAGAACGCCAACAGGGGGGAAGACTGAAGCTTTCTTT.

Details on this clone: The sample contains more than one DNA sequence encoding this CDR3. This chain links TRBV5-1 with TRBJ2-3; 7 bases line up with TRBD2. Trimming at V came to 0 bases and at J to 1 base, leaving 5 bases not matched to a gene. CDR3 length equals 16 residues. Per germline, CDR1 SGHRS and CDR2 YFSETQ. The CDR3 DNA reads TGCGCCAGCAGCTTGGCCGGGCTAGCGGGCACAGATACGCAGTATTTT. It encodes CASSLAGLAGTDTQYF. Full variable domain (missing parts from reference TRBV5-1 and TRBJ2-3): KAGVTQTPRYLIKTRGQQVTLSCSPISGHRSVSWYQQTPGQGLQFLFEYFSETQRNKGNFPGRFSGRQFSNSRSEMNVSTLELGDSALYLCASSLAGLAGTDTQYFGPGTRLTVL.

The chain combines TRBV19 with TRBJ2-1; unclear D gene. The germline V and J ends were trimmed by 3 bases and 7 bases, with 13 bases remaining between them. This CDR3 is 14 amino acids long. The V gene's germline CDR1 is LNHDA and CDR2 SQIVND (reference sequence). This chain's CDR3 is CASSIGDWRNEQFF. CDR3 coding DNA: TGTGCCAGTAGTATTGGAGATTGGAGAAATGAGCAGTTCTTC.

The chain employs TRBV4-3 and TRBJ2-2, with 11 nucleotides matching TRBD2. CDR1 and CDR2 from the germline V gene are LGHNA and YSLEER. V was pared by 0 bases and J by 2 bases, with 8 bases of the junction left unmatched. The CDR3 runs to 19 residues. CDR3: CASSQDVPSGRINTGELFF. CDR3 nucleotide sequence: TGCGCCAGCAGCCAAGATGTGCCTAGCGGGAGGATTAACACCGGGGAGCTGTTTTTT.

V is TRBV3-1 (or the pseudogene TRBV3-2) and J is TRBJ2-7, with 10 bases matching TRBD2. The germline V gene has CDR1 LGHDT and CDR2 YNNKEL (reference sequence). The CDR3 totals 16 residues. J was trimmed by 2 bases and V by 4 bases; bases with no gene match: 8. The CDR3 nucleotides are TGTGCCAGCAGCCCGACACAGCGGGGGGGCGCCTACGAGCAGTACTTC. This translates into CASSPTQRGGAYEQYF.

There are a few counts of this clone. This chain uses TRBV5-1 with TRBJ2-5, with D tentatively TRBD1 (6 bases). V shed 4 bases and J shed 0 bases, with 16 bases lying between them. Germline CDR1 reads SGHRS; CDR2 reads YFSETQ. The CDR3 runs to 16 residues. CDR3 coding DNA: TGCGCCAGCAGCAGATCTTGGGGGCAGTACCAAGAGACCCAGTACTTC. This gives the protein CASSRSWGQYQETQYF.

The chain uses TRBV5-6 and TRBJ1-2; 7 bases are a match to TRBD1. The germline gives CDR1 SGHDT, CDR2 YYEEEE. The J segment lost 4 bases and the V segment lost 7 bases, leaving 7 bases of the junction unmatched. This CDR3 region has 13 residues. CDR3 sequence (DNA): TGTGCCAGCGGAGAGACAGGGACCTATGGCTACACCTTC. Amino acids: CASGETGTYGYTF.

The chain employs TRBV3-1 (or the pseudogene TRBV3-2) and TRBJ2-7; 10 nucleotides agree with TRBD2. V was pared by 1 base and J by 5 bases, with 11 bases of the junction left unmatched. This CDR3 comprises 17 residues. Germline V gives CDR1 LGHDT, CDR2 YNNKEL (reference sequence). CDR3 in amino acids: CASSQGRGLAGGDEQYF. CDR3 in DNA: TGTGCCAGCAGCCAAGGGCGGGGGTTAGCGGGAGGCGACGAGCAGTACTTC.